This T cell receptor (beta chain) derives from a study of cytomegalovirus exposure and HLA in healthy donors. General study findings and limits: Per a prior analysis, the majority of TCR beta V segments were productive roughly 87% or roughly 30% of the time. According to a later analysis, most TCR beta chains associated with CMV appeared HLA-restricted. TCR beta V- and J-gene trimming, according to a later analysis, was linked to a missense DCLRE1C variant. Roughly even sequencing depth across donors was the assumption behind the presence/absence analyses.

PCR amplification relied on 60 Vbeta primers (plus 13 Jbeta primers). Generated by immunoSEQ multiplex PCR, the TCRdb table keeps only in-frame clones and is missing some. The repertoire has fewer than 150,000 clones, about 80% of them found once; the top ten carry about 2.2%. Germline CDR1 reads LNHDA; CDR2 reads SQIVND (reference sequence). V lost 5 bases and J lost 5, with 12 bases in between. The CDR3 spans 14 residues. Points on this clone: Its antigen is not known.

This receptor was obtained from a young man in good health and CMV-seronegative. Specimen: PBMCs. The gene calls are TRBV19 and TRBJ2-2, with D uncertain. CDR3 DNA sequence: TGTGCCAGTAGTTTATTGGGCTCAACCGGGGAGCTGTTTTTT. Translating it yields CASSLLGSTGELFF.